These 12 T cell receptor beta chains came from one sample sequenced in a study of T-cell reconstitution after alpha-beta-depleted transplantation in children. TCRbeta library preparation incorporated unique molecular identifiers. TCRdb itself ran the PCR reads through MiXCR, one entry per CDR3 protein. The data show 380,000 or so distinct CDR3 sequences, with about 14% seen just once and over 3.5% held by the top ten. The starting material was PBMCs, obtained from the stem cell graft. The receptors were gathered from a human donor who donated a stem cell graft to a child with Fanconi anemia.

This clonotype has ten or more counts. The chain has TRBV5-1 and TRBJ2-6; unclear D gene. This CDR3 is 14 amino acids long. V lost 5 bases to trimming and J lost 1 base, with 7 bases between them. Germline values: CDR1 SGHRS, CDR2 YFSETQ. The CDR3 is CASRQTSGANVLTF. CDR3 sequence (DNA): TGCGCCAGCAGACAGACTTCTGGGGCCAACGTCCTGACTTTC.

There are many counts of this clonotype. This chain connects TRBV12-5 to TRBJ2-5, with D possibly TRBD2 on 5 matching bases. Germline V gene data show CDR1 as LGHNT and CDR2 as FRNRAP. Deletions cut 6 bases from V and 5 bases from J, with 13 bases between. The CDR3 contains 13 residues. CDR3 DNA: TGTGCTAGTGGGTCTTACCGCGGGGAGACCCAGTACTTC. Translating it yields CASGSYRGETQYF.

The chain links TRBV25-1 to TRBJ1-2; 8 bases are a match to TRBD1. Germline V lookup: CDR1 MGHDK, CDR2 SYGVNS. This CDR3 spans 17 amino acids. Losses at the gene ends were 3 bases for V and 2 bases for J; bases not matched to a gene: 11. The CDR3 DNA reads TGTGCCAGCAGTGACGAGCGTAGGGGACAGGAGAACTATGGCTACACCTTC. Translation: CASSDERRGQENYGYTF.

Many counts were recorded for this clonotype. The V and J genes are TRBV5-1 and TRBJ2-5; 10 bases align to TRBD1. Germline lookup yields CDR1 SGHRS and CDR2 YFSETQ. V gave up 3 bases and J gave up 2 bases; unmatched junction bases: 4. The CDR3 runs to 15 residues. The CDR3 DNA sequence: TGCGCCAGCAGCTCGGGACAGGGGACTCAAGAGACCCAGTACTTC. The encoded protein is CASSSGQGTQETQYF.

The chain carries TRBV7-8 and TRBJ1-1; maybe TRBD1 (5 bases). The ends were cut back, 2 bases at V and 8 bases at J, with 12 bases in the middle. Germline CDR1 and CDR2: SGHVS and FQNEAQ. This CDR3 contains 13 residues. The CDR3 loop is CASSLPAGLEAFF. The DNA for the CDR3 is TGTGCCAGCAGCTTACCCGCAGGGCTGGAAGCTTTCTTT. Drawing the rest from reference TRBV7-8 and TRBJ1-1, the complete variable domain is GAGVSQSPRYKVAKRGQDVALRCDPISGHVSLFWYQQALGQGPEFLTYFQNEAQLDKSGLPSDRFFAERPEGSVSTLKIQRTQQEDSAVYLCASSLPAGLEAFFGQGTRLTVV.

At least ten counts were recorded for this clonotype. The rearrangement links TRBV7-9 to TRBJ2-1; 7 nucleotides agree with TRBD2. V was pared by 7 bases and J by 7 bases, with 16 bases of the junction left unmatched. The CDR3 spans 16 residues. The germline CDR1 and CDR2 sequences are SEHNR and FQNEAQ (reference sequence). CDR3 coding DNA: TGTGCCAGCACCCCCGGTTTTGAGCGGGGTATAAATGAGCAGTTCTTC. This gives the protein CASTPGFERGINEQFF.

This clonotype was seen a handful of times. This rearrangement joins TRBV29-1 to TRBJ2-7; 9 bases agree with TRBD1. The germline gives CDR1 SQVTM, CDR2 ANQGSEA. V lost 5 bases, J lost 6 bases, and 8 bases stayed unmatched. The CDR3 loop spans 13 amino acids. The CDR3 region has the DNA TGCAGCGTTAAGGGACAGGGAGTGCTCGAGCAGTACTTC. This encodes CSVKGQGVLEQYF.

This chain connects TRBV4-3 to TRBJ2-5, with no clear D. In germline, CDR1 is LGHNA, CDR2 YSLEER. V was clipped by 0 bases and J by 5 bases, with 13 bases between them. The CDR3 has 15 residues. Written as DNA, the CDR3 is TGCGCCAGCAGCCAAGATGGCGGCAGGCCGGAGACCCAGTACTTC. Protein: CASSQDGGRPETQYF.

This clonotype was recorded at least ten times. This chain links TRBV6-2 or TRBV6-3 with TRBJ1-6; 8 bases line up with TRBD1. V shed 5 bases and J 7 bases; nucleotides not matched to a gene: 7. CDR1 and CDR2 from the germline V gene are MNHEY and SVGEGT. The CDR3 loop spans 15 amino acids. This CDR3 is CASSDRTGSNSPLHF. In nucleotides, the CDR3 is TGTGCCAGCAGTGATAGGACAGGGAGCAATTCACCCCTCCACTTT.

This clonotype was counted a few times. The chain joins TRBV12-3 or TRBV12-4 to TRBJ1-1; D is uncertain. Trimming stripped 1 base from V and 2 bases from J, with 8 bases between. CDR3 length equals 14 residues. CDR3 region: CASSLGAFNTEAFF. The CDR3 DNA follows: TGTGCCAGCAGTTTAGGCGCCTTCAACACTGAAGCTTTCTTT.

The chain uses TRBV6-5 and TRBJ2-1, with D perhaps TRBD2 (6 bases). V was cut by 2 bases and J by 7 bases, with 9 bases left in between. Germline lookup yields CDR1 MNHEY and CDR2 SVGAGI. The CDR3 runs to 13 residues. In DNA, the CDR3 is TGTGCCAGCAGTTACCCCGGGACTAATGAGCAGTTCTTC. It yields the protein CASSYPGTNEQFF.

The chain employs TRBV7-2 and TRBJ1-5; D is unclear. The ends were cut back, 0 bases at V and 3 bases at J, with 3 bases in the middle. CDR3 length equals 13 residues. Germline lookup yields CDR1 SGHTA and CDR2 FQGNSA. The CDR3 loop is CASSLAVNQPQHF. The CDR3 DNA follows: TGTGCCAGCAGCTTAGCAGTCAATCAGCCCCAGCATTTT. The entire variable domain, with the rest obtained from reference TRBV7-2 and TRBJ1-5, is as follows: GAGVSQSPSNKVTEKGKDVELRCDPISGHTALYWYRQSLGQGLEFLIYFQGNSAPDKSGLPSDRFSAERTGGSVSTLTIQRTQQEDSAVYLCASSLAVNQPQHFGDGTRLSIL.